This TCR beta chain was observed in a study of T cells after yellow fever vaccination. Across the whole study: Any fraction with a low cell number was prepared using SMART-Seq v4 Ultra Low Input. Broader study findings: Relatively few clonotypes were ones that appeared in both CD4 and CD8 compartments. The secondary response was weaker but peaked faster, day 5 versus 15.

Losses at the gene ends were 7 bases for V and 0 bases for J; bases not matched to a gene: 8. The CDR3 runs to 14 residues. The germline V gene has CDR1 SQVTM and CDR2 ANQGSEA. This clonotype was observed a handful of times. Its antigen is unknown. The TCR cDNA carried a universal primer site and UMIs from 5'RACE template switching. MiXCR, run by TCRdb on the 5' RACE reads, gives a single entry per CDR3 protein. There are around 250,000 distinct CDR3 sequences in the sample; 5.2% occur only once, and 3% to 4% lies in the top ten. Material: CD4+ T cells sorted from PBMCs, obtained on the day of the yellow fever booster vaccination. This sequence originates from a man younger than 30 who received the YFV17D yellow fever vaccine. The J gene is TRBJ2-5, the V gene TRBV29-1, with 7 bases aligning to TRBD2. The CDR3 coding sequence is TGCAGCGCCCCCGTGGGGGGGTACCAAGAGACCCAGTACTTC. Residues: CSAPVGGYQETQYF.